The TCR beta chain described here comes from a study of blood T cell repertoires in COVID-19. Study-level information: Material from acute and convalescent COVID-19 was sourced from the United States, Italy and Spain. From T cells, B-cell-depleted T cells, or PBMCs came the material, which was cDNA or gDNA.

Germline assignment: CDR1 SNHLY and CDR2 FYNNEI. The CDR3 contains 15 residues. The trim removed 6 bases at V and 1 base at J, leaving 6 bases unmatched. In the authors' methods: The assay estimated nucleated cells by amplifying reference gene primers. Clones were sequenced by immunoSEQ multiplex PCR, and TCRdb holds only the in-frame ones, with some missing. That table furnishes V, J and clone size, whereas the DNA furnished D and trimming. The sample carries about 49,000 clones, under 70% recorded once. This chain uses TRBV2 with TRBJ1-5; 7 bases map to TRBD1. What was sequenced was peripheral blood. The clonotype originates from a woman in her 70s with acute or convalescent COVID-19. This chain's CDR3 is CASSQDRESNQPQHF. As DNA, the CDR3 is TGTGCCAGCAGCCAAGACAGGGAGAGCAATCAGCCCCAGCATTTT.